A single sample is the source of the 10 T cell receptor beta chains below, sequenced in a study of blood T cell repertoires in COVID-19. Sequencing used immunoSEQ multiplex PCR; TCRdb keeps in-frame clones, though not all of them. This table has about 200,000 clones, around 83% appearing once. The sequenced sample consisted of peripheral blood. These receptor sequences come from a woman older than 75 with acute or convalescent COVID-19.

This clone was seen a handful of times. The rearrangement joins TRBV29-1 to TRBJ1-4; D unclear. Germline V gene lookup returns CDR1 SQVTM and CDR2 ANQGSEA. There are 12 residues in the CDR3. V lost 0 bases and J lost 7, with 6 bases in between. The chain's CDR3 is CSVEDPSEKLFF. In DNA form, the CDR3 reads TGCAGCGTTGAAGATCCGAGTGAAAAACTGTTTTTT.

A few counts support this clone. The genes are TRBV7-8 and TRBJ1-2; D is possibly TRBD1 (5 bases). This CDR3 comprises 17 residues. The germline V and J ends were trimmed by 2 bases and 1 base, with 17 bases remaining between them. Germline CDR1 SGHVS, CDR2 FQNEAQ. CDR3: CASSLYLRTNSNYGYTF. CDR3 nucleotides: TGTGCCAGCAGCTTATATCTCAGGACAAACAGTAACTATGGCTACACCTTC.

J is TRBJ1-3 and V is TRBV3-1 (or the pseudogene TRBV3-2); the D gene is possibly TRBD1 (5 bases). Germline V gene data show CDR1 as LGHDT and CDR2 as YNNKEL (reference sequence). The CDR3 spans 17 residues. V dropped 2 bases and J dropped 0 bases, with 14 bases sitting between them. This CDR3 is CASSQPGHLSSGNTIYF. For the CDR3, the DNA is TGTGCCAGCAGCCAACCCGGACACCTAAGCTCTGGAAACACCATATATTTT.

The rearrangement joins TRBV2 to TRBJ1-5; D might be TRBD1 (6 bases). The CDR3 sequence is 14 residues long. CDR1 is SNHLY, CDR2 FYNNEI, per germline. Trimming stripped 5 bases from V and 7 bases from J, with 15 bases between. CDR3 sequence (DNA): TGTGCCAGCAGTCAACAGGGACTAGGCCAGCCCCAGCATTTT. Protein product: CASSQQGLGQPQHF.

The chain uses TRBV4-1 and TRBJ2-2; a possible D gene is TRBD2 (5 bases). Looked up from germline, CDR1 is MGHRA and CDR2 is YSYEKL. Trimming took off 4 bases at V and 5 bases at J, with 14 bases between the two ends. The CDR3 runs to 15 residues. DNA of the CDR3: TGCGCCAGCAGCCTCGGACTCACCTTAACCGGGGAGCTGTTTTTT. This gives the protein CASSLGLTLTGELFF.

This clone has a handful of counts. The rearrangement links TRBV5-1 to TRBJ2-5; a possible D gene is TRBD2 (6 bases). This CDR3 has 14 amino acids. Germline lookup yields CDR1 SGHRS and CDR2 YFSETQ. The V end was cut by 2 bases, the J end by 4 bases, with 12 bases between. The CDR3 coding sequence is TGCGCCAGCAGCTTCTTCGGGAGCAGAGAGACCCAGTACTTC. Protein product: CASSFFGSRETQYF. Full variable domain (outside the CDR3, taken from reference TRBV5-1 and TRBJ2-5): KAGVTQTPRYLIKTRGQQVTLSCSPISGHRSVSWYQQTPGQGLQFLFEYFSETQRNKGNFPGRFSGRQFSNSRSEMNVSTLELGDSALYLCASSFFGSRETQYFGPGTRLLVL.

The CDR3 loop is CASSASGSRPYEQYF. The CDR3 DNA reads TGCGCCAGCAGTGCCAGCGGGAGTCGCCCCTACGAGCAGTACTTC. The chain combines TRBV5-1 with TRBJ2-7; 8 positions match TRBD2. Germline loops: CDR1 SGHRS, CDR2 YFSETQ. The CDR3 contains 15 residues. The trim removed 5 bases at V and 2 bases at J, leaving 9 bases unmatched.

This sequence joins TRBV9 and TRBJ1-4; 9 nucleotides match TRBD1. The germline V gene has CDR1 SGDLS and CDR2 YYNGEE. This CDR3 contains 14 residues. The J segment lost 7 bases and the V segment lost 4 bases, leaving 5 bases of the junction unmatched. This CDR3 reads CASSRDRGGEKLFF. The CDR3 coding sequence is TGTGCCAGCAGCCGTGACAGGGGGGGTGAAAAACTGTTTTTT.

This chain uses TRBV11-3 with TRBJ2-1, with TRBD2 matching over 7 bases. CDR1 and CDR2 from the germline V gene are SGHNT and YENEEA. This CDR3 comprises 15 residues. J lost 4 bases, V lost 3 bases, and 6 bases had no gene match. CDR3 protein: CASSLGGTTYNEQFF. CDR3 nucleotides: TGTGCCAGCAGCTTGGGGGGGACTACTTACAATGAGCAGTTCTTC.

This clone was counted a few times. The chain has TRBV10-2 and TRBJ1-4, with D possibly being TRBD1 (6 bases). The CDR3 length is 14 residues. Looked up from germline, CDR1 is WSHSY and CDR2 is SAAADI. The V end lost 6 bases, the J end lost 0 bases, and 8 bases lay between the germline ends. In nucleotides, the CDR3 is TGCGCCAGCAGCAGGACAGCAACTAATGAAAAACTGTTTTTT. Translated: CASSRTATNEKLFF.